This T cell receptor (beta chain) emerged from a study of T cell repertoires in cytomegalovirus infection. Across the study: Both CMV infection and a matching HLA type were indicated by public TCR beta signatures. Study-wide points: Using cumulative public TCR beta family frequency, the authors identified those who carried CMV together with the relevant HLA. Within the response measured ex vivo, HLA-C-restricted CMV-specific TCR beta clonotypes were dominant.

TCRdb used MiXCR to reprocess the reads, holding one entry per CDR3 protein. In the table there are fewer than 300,000 distinct CDR3 sequences, over 20% of which are singletons. Concerning this clonotype: What it recognizes is unknown.

This receptor was taken from a human donor in good health (CMV status not recorded). Some clones in this sample may be carry-over from other donors' samples. The sample was PBMCs.

The DNA of the CDR3 is TGTGCCAGTAGCGGGACAGGGAGCTACTACGAGCAGTACTTC. Protein product: CASSGTGSYYEQYF. The chain has TRBV19 and TRBJ2-7; 9 bases match TRBD1. The V and J ends lost 6 bases and 3 bases, in that order; junction bases with no gene match: 6. Germline CDR1 reads LNHDA; CDR2 reads SQIVND (reference sequence). This CDR3 is 14 amino acids long.